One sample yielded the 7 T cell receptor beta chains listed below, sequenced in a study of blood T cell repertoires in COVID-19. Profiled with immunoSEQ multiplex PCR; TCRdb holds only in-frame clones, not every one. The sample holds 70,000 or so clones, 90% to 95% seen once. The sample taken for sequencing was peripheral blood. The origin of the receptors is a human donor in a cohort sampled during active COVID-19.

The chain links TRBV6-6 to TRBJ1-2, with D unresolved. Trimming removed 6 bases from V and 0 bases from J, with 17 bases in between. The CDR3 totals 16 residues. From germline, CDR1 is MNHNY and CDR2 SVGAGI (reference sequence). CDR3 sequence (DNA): TGTGCCAGCAGCCGACGATCAGGCTTAGCTAACTATGGCTACACCTTC. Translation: CASSRRSGLANYGYTF.

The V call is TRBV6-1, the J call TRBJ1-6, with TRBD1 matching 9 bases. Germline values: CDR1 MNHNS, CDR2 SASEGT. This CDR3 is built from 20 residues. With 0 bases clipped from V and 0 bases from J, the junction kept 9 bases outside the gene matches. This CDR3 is CASSEALGTGSVSYNSPLHF. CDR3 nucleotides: TGTGCCAGCAGTGAAGCGCTCGGGACAGGGTCTGTCTCCTATAATTCACCCCTCCACTTT.

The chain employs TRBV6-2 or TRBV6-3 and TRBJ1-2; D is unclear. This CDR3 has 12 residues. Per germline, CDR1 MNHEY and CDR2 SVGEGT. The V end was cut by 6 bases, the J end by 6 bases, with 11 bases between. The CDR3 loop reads CASSPRQDGYTF. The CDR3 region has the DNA TGTGCCAGCAGCCCCCGACAAGATGGCTACACCTTC.

CDR3 in DNA: TGTGCCAGCAGTCAAGACAGGGCCTACGAGCAGTACTTC. This translates into CASSQDRAYEQYF. This chain connects TRBV7-2 to TRBJ2-7; 7 nucleotides line up with TRBD1. In germline, CDR1 is SGHTA, CDR2 FQGNSA. V shed 6 bases and J 2 bases; nucleotides not matched to a gene: 4. The CDR3 runs to 13 residues.

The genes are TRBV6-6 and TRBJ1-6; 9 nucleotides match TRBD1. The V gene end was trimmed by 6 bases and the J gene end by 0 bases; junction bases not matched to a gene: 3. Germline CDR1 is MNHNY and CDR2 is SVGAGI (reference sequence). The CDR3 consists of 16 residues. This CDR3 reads CASSPTGGSYNSPLHF. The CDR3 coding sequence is TGTGCCAGCAGCCCGACAGGGGGCTCCTATAATTCACCCCTCCACTTT.

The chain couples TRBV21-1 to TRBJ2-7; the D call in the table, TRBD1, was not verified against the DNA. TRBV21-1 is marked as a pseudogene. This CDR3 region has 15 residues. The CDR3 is CASSKGAGSSYEQYF. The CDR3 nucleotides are TGTGCCAGCAGCAAAGGGGCAGGCAGCTCCTACGAGCAGTACTTC.

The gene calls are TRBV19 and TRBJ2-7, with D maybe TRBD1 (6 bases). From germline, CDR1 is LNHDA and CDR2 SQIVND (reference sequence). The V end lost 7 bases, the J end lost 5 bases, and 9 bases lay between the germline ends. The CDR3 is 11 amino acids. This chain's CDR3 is CASKGDNEQYF. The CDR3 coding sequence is TGTGCCAGTAAAGGGGACAACGAGCAGTACTTC.